Listed here are 16 T cell receptor beta chains from one sample, sequenced in a study of blood T cells in healthy people across ages. A sample-barcoded 5' primer and a J-beta primer mix were used in a second PCR of roughly 7 to 11 cycles. TCRdb re-called the 5' RACE reads through MiXCR, storing one row per CDR3 protein. Of roughly 550,000 distinct CDR3 sequences listed, around 24% are singletons. These data were likewise used in another study, on T cells of mothers and their children.

The sequencing sample was made of blood. Every receptor here comes from a boy between 5 and 17 years old in good health.

The chain combines TRBV7-2 with TRBJ2-5; 7 positions agree with TRBD2. The CDR3 is 16 residues long. CDR1 SGHTA and CDR2 FQGNSA come from the germline V gene. Trimming took 4 bases from V and 4 from J; bases not matched to a gene: 12. The CDR3 is CASSSRTRSSLETQYF. The CDR3, as DNA: TGTGCCAGCAGCTCAAGGACTAGGAGCTCGTTAGAGACCCAGTACTTC.

This clonotype has more than one count but fewer than ten. The chain carries TRBV29-1 and TRBJ1-2, with TRBD1 identical over 9 bases. From germline, CDR1 is SQVTM and CDR2 ANQGSEA. After removal of 4 bases from V and 1 base from J, the junction contained 4 bases not matched to a gene. The CDR3 length is 14 residues. The chain's CDR3 is CSVGTGEFNYGYTF. For the CDR3, the DNA is TGCAGCGTTGGGACAGGGGAATTTAACTATGGCTACACCTTC.

In its sample, this clonotype was seen a few times. The V gene is TRBV12-5, the J gene TRBJ2-2; D might be TRBD2 (6 bases). Trimming removed 0 bases at V and 4 bases at J, with 12 bases between. From germline, CDR1 is LGHNT and CDR2 FRNRAP. The CDR3 loop spans 16 amino acids. Written as DNA, the CDR3 is TGTGCTAGTGGTTTGGTACTAGGAGGGCTCACCGGGGAGCTGTTTTTT. Translated: CASGLVLGGLTGELFF.

The rearrangement uses TRBV6-2 or TRBV6-3 and TRBJ2-5, with D possibly TRBD1 on 6 matching bases. CDR1 MNHEY and CDR2 SVGEGT come from the germline V gene. This CDR3 has 18 residues. Trimming removed 1 base from V and 4 bases from J, with 22 bases in between. The CDR3 DNA is TGTGCCAGCAGTTACTTTTTCACAGGGAAGGCCCCCCCAGAGACCCAGTACTTC. Translating gives CASSYFFTGKAPPETQYF.

The chain is built from TRBV7-2 and TRBJ2-5; TRBD2 matches 10 bases. The end of the DNA is better explained by TRBJ2-1, so the J call may be wrong. CDR3 size: 15 residues. Per the germline V gene, CDR1 is SGHTA and CDR2 is FQGNSA. The CDR3 loop is CASSLVASGSSEQFF. The CDR3 bases are TGTGCCAGCAGCTTAGTCGCTAGCGGGAGTTCAGAGCAGTTCTTC.

V and J are TRBV5-1 and TRBJ1-4; D perhaps matches TRBD1 (5 bases). With 0 bases removed from V and 7 bases from J, the gap between germline ends came to 10 bases. The CDR3 runs 14 residues. Germline CDR1 and CDR2: SGHRS and YFSETQ. The DNA for the CDR3 is TGCGCCAGCAGCTTGGGTCGTCAGGGTGAAAAACTGTTTTTT. This codes for CASSLGRQGEKLFF.

CDR3 residues: CATSREFGETQYF. The DNA for the CDR3 is TGTGCCACCTCACGGGAGTTCGGGGAGACCCAGTACTTC. The rearrangement uses TRBV24-1 and TRBJ2-5; tentatively, D is TRBD2 (6 bases). Germline values: CDR1 KGHDR, CDR2 SFDVKD. V lost 9 bases and J lost 5, with 15 bases in between. The CDR3 is 13 residues long.

A few counts support this clonotype. The chain employs TRBV2 and TRBJ2-7; D is perhaps TRBD1 (5 bases). Trimming removed 9 bases at V and 5 bases at J, with 17 bases between. Germline assignment: CDR1 SNHLY and CDR2 FYNNEI. This CDR3 spans 13 amino acids. CDR3 amino acids: CASEQAFSNEQYF. The CDR3 DNA reads as TGTGCCAGTGAACAGGCCTTCTCGAACGAGCAGTACTTC.

As for this clonotype: The junction shows a germline mismatch at one end, possibly a read error. This chain connects TRBV2 to TRBJ2-7; the match to TRBD2 covers 7 bases. This CDR3 comprises 13 residues. Germline V CDR1 and CDR2: SNHLY, FYNNEI. The CDR3 nucleotides are TGTGCCAGCACCGGACTAGTCTCCAACGAGCAGTACTTC. This translates into CASTGLVSNEQYF. Complete variable domain (other parts from reference TRBV2 and TRBJ2-7): EPEVTQTPSHQVTQMGQEVILRCVPISNHLYFYWYRQILGQKVEFLVSFYNNEISEKSEIFDDQFSVERPDGSNFTLKIRSTKLEDSAMYFCASTGLVSNEQYFGPGTRLTVT.

V usage is TRBV20-1 and J usage is TRBJ2-1, with TRBD2 as a possible D gene (6 bases). The CDR3 totals 13 residues. V was trimmed by 1 base and J by 6 bases, leaving 10 bases between them. The germline CDR1 and CDR2 sequences are DFQATT and SNEGSKA (reference sequence). The CDR3 protein is CSARATSSNEQFF. CDR3 coding DNA: TGCAGTGCTAGAGCGACTAGTAGCAATGAGCAGTTCTTC.

The table lists this clonotype with a few counts. This chain uses TRBV4-3 with TRBJ2-5; a weak D match, TRBD1 (6 bases). The J call may be wrong; the DNA end is better matched by TRBJ2-7. CDR1 is LGHNA and CDR2 is YSLEER in the germline V gene. The CDR3 is 15 amino acids. CDR3 DNA sequence: TGCGCCAGCAGCCAAGATCGGCAGGGGCTGTACGAGCAGTACTTC. It translates to CASSQDRQGLYEQYF.

The V and J genes are TRBV7-9 and TRBJ2-2; D is unclear. Germline V gene sequence: CDR1 SEHNR, CDR2 FQNEAQ (reference sequence). This CDR3 is 14 amino acids long. With 0 bases removed from V and 4 bases from J, the gap between germline ends came to 6 bases. Here the CDR3 reads CASSLAGSTGELFF. The CDR3 DNA follows: TGTGCCAGCAGCTTAGCGGGCAGCACCGGGGAGCTGTTTTTT. The variable domain in full, completed from reference TRBV7-9 and TRBJ2-2, reads DTGVSQNPRHKITKRGQNVTFRCDPISEHNRLYWYRQTLGQGPEFLTYFQNEAQLEKSRLLSDRFSAERPKGSFSTLEIQRTEQGDSAMYLCASSLAGSTGELFFGEGSRLTVL.

This clonotype was counted many times. This chain uses TRBV4-1 with TRBJ2-5; a weak D match, TRBD2 (6 bases). V lost 6 bases, J lost 4 bases, and 18 bases lay in between. This CDR3 has 15 amino acids. Germline CDR1 and CDR2: MGHRA and YSYEKL. The CDR3 loop reads CASRRLGGKRETQYF. The CDR3 nucleotides are TGCGCCAGCAGGAGACTCGGCGGGAAAAGAGAGACCCAGTACTTC.

V and J are TRBV2 and TRBJ2-2; no firm D call. Trimming stripped 5 bases from V and 2 bases from J, with 9 bases between. The germline V gene has CDR1 SNHLY and CDR2 FYNNEI. This CDR3 region has 14 residues. Here the CDR3 reads CASSQDFNTGELFF. The DNA for the CDR3 is TGTGCCAGCAGTCAGGATTTTAACACCGGGGAGCTGTTTTTT.

The chain combines TRBV20-1 with TRBJ2-2; 12 positions agree with TRBD1. The CDR3 length is 16 residues. CDR1 is DFQATT, CDR2 SNEGSKA, per germline (reference sequence). Losses at the gene ends were 4 bases for V and 3 bases for J; bases not matched to a gene: 6. This CDR3 is CSATPRDRGHTGELFF. The CDR3 DNA sequence: TGCAGTGCTACCCCCCGGGACAGGGGGCACACCGGGGAGCTGTTTTTT.

This chain joins TRBV7-2 and TRBJ2-3; 7 bases map to TRBD2. The CDR3 runs to 14 residues. Unmatched junction bases numbered 8, after V lost 6 bases and J lost 5 bases. Per germline, CDR1 SGHTA and CDR2 FQGNSA. CDR3 coding DNA: TGTGCCAGCAGTTTCTCGGGGAGGGGAGATACGCAGTATTTT. Translation gives CASSFSGRGDTQYF.